Listed here are 27 T cell receptor beta chains from one sample, sequenced in a study of breast tumors, draining lymph nodes, adjacent tissues (dated by TCRdb to the mid-2010s). Library prep was done by multiplex PCR. The instrument given in TCRdb is Illumina HiSeq 2000. TCRdb trimmed the raw reads at Q25, called clones with MiXCR and kept productive beta chains. Each entry is one CDR3 protein sequence, shown with its most common DNA and genes. Present in this sample are some 150,000 distinct CDR3 sequences, approximately 30% of which were seen just once. The biggest ten clones account for approximately 3.9% of the sample. Lymph node samples were obtained from the axillary draining lymph nodes of breast cancer patients. Sequencing used axillary lymph node tissue. The receptors here all came from a female donor with breast cancer. Some clones in this sample may be carry-over from other donors' samples.

At least ten counts were recorded for this clonotype. The chain uses TRBV9 and TRBJ2-1, with D possibly being TRBD2 (6 bases). V lost 0 bases, J lost 9 bases, and 16 bases lay in between. Per germline, CDR1 SGDLS and CDR2 YYNGEE. The CDR3 covers 15 residues. DNA of the CDR3: TGTGCCAGCAGCGTAGAAGGGCGGGGTTCTAGTGAGCAGTTCTTC. Residues: CASSVEGRGSSEQFF.

In this sample, this clonotype turned up many times. The chain has TRBV24-1 and TRBJ2-5; 7 nucleotides align to TRBD1. Germline assignment: CDR1 KGHDR and CDR2 SFDVKD. The CDR3 totals 15 residues. V lost 4 bases to trimming and J lost 9 bases; unmatched junction nucleotides: 13. The CDR3, as DNA: TGTGCCACCAGTGACCGGGACAGAGGCCCTTTGGCCCAGTACTTC. Its translation: CATSDRDRGPLAQYF.

This clonotype was counted between two and nine times. Its ends do not fully match the called genes, so a read error is possible. The rearrangement links TRBV28 to TRBJ2-1; D is unresolved. This CDR3 has 15 amino acids. Germline CDR1 reads MDHEN; CDR2 reads SYDVKM. The CDR3 protein is CASSLFGWSYNEQFF. CDR3 DNA sequence: TGTGCTAGCAGTTTATTTGGGTGGTCCTACAATGAGCAGTTCTTC.

Ten or more counts support this clonotype. The rearrangement joins TRBV20-1 to TRBJ2-2; a weak D match, TRBD2 (5 bases). The length of the CDR3 is 14 residues. Germline V gives CDR1 DFQATT, CDR2 SNEGSKA (reference sequence). V lost 4 bases and J lost 7, with 16 bases in between. The CDR3 sequence: CSATRDYQFGELFF. In DNA, the CDR3 is TGCAGTGCTACCCGAGACTACCAGTTCGGGGAGCTGTTTTTT.

This CDR3 reads CASSLIVGAEIRNTEAFF. In nucleotides, the CDR3 is TGTGCCAGCAGTCTCATCGTGGGCGCGGAGATTCGGAACACTGAAGCTTTCTTT. The chain uses TRBV13 and TRBJ1-1; D is undetermined. V lost 6 bases and J 1 base, leaving 24 bases between the germline ends. Germline V gene sequence: CDR1 PRHDT, CDR2 FYEKMQ (reference sequence). This CDR3 comprises 18 residues.

As concerns this clonotype: At one end, the junction sequence differs from germline, possibly due to a read error. The gene calls are TRBV15 and TRBJ1-5, with D unresolved. This CDR3 spans 14 amino acids. Germline V gives CDR1 LNHNV, CDR2 YYDKDF (reference sequence). The CDR3: CAISRDSDIQPQHF. The CDR3 DNA is TGTGCCATCAGCAGAGATTCCGACATTCAGCCCCAGCATTTT.

This clonotype was observed at least ten times. The J gene is TRBJ1-2, the V gene TRBV19, with 7 positions matching TRBD1. The germline gives CDR1 LNHDA, CDR2 SQIVND (reference sequence). V gave up 6 bases and J gave up 2 bases; unmatched junction bases: 3. The CDR3 is made up of 13 amino acids. The CDR3 DNA sequence: TGTGCCAGTAGCAGGGACAGAAACTATGGCTACACCTTC. Amino acid sequence: CASSRDRNYGYTF.

Turning to this clonotype: As the CDR3 is not closed by the conserved phenylalanine or tryptophan, this likely results from a read error. No DNA is shown, since the ends of the CDR3 on it are uncertain; the CDR3 is the one TCRdb lists. The chain combines TRBV5-5 with TRBJ1-1; TRBD1, the D gene given by the table, was not confirmed from the DNA. The CDR3 adds up to 15 amino acids, both ends counted. The germline V gene has CDR1 SGHKS and CDR2 YYEKEE (reference sequence). The CDR3 sequence is CASSLAQITDRESFS.

There are many counts of this clonotype. CDR3 sequence: CSAGAQPQHF. The CDR3 DNA is TGCAGTGCCGGCGCCCAGCCCCAGCATTTT. This sequence joins TRBV20-1 and TRBJ1-5; D not resolved. CDR3 length: 10 amino acids. V was shortened by 6 bases and J by 7 bases, with 7 bases between the two germline ends. CDR1 is DFQATT, CDR2 SNEGSKA, per germline (reference sequence).

Ten or more counts support this clonotype. The V gene is TRBV20-1, the J gene TRBJ2-1; D ambiguous. The V and J ends lost 0 bases and 2 bases respectively, with 17 bases between them. The CDR3 is made up of 17 amino acids. Germline loops: CDR1 DFQATT, CDR2 SNEGSKA (reference sequence). The CDR3 spells CSARDPAHSQTYNEQFF. As DNA, the CDR3 is TGCAGTGCTAGAGATCCGGCCCACTCGCAAACCTACAATGAGCAGTTCTTC.

This clonotype showed up many times. The junction shows a germline mismatch at one end, possibly a read error. The gene calls are TRBV10-2 and TRBJ1-6; D is ambiguous. CDR3 size: 23 residues. CDR1 and CDR2 (germline): WSHSY, SAAADI. The CDR3 DNA reads as TGCGCCAGCAGTGATGAAGGTGGCAGAGAATCCGACAAACTGAGCTCCTATAATCCACCCCTCCACTTT. This translates into CASSDEGGRESDKLSSYNPPLHF.

J is TRBJ1-2 and V is TRBV15, with D tentatively TRBD1 (5 bases). The ends were cut back, 3 bases at V and 7 bases at J, with 15 bases in the middle. The CDR3 contains 14 residues. The germline CDR1 and CDR2 sequences are LNHNV and YYDKDF (reference sequence). CDR3 amino acids: CATSSLGGSFGYTF. The DNA for the CDR3 is TGTGCCACCAGCAGCTTGGGGGGTTCCTTTGGCTACACCTTC.

This clonotype was counted at least ten times. This chain uses TRBV24-1 with TRBJ2-2; TRBD1 agrees at 11 bases. The V segment lost 9 bases and the J segment 4 bases; nucleotides outside the gene matches: 0. Per germline, CDR1 KGHDR and CDR2 SFDVKD. The CDR3 is made up of 13 amino acids. In DNA form, the CDR3 reads TGTGCCACCGGGACAGGGGGCACCGGGGAGCTGTTTTTT. Translation: CATGTGGTGELFF.

At least ten counts were recorded for this clonotype. The V and J genes are TRBV5-1 and TRBJ2-3; 7 bases fit TRBD2. The V gene end was trimmed by 4 bases and the J gene end by 2 bases; junction bases not matched to a gene: 7. The germline gives CDR1 SGHRS, CDR2 YFSETQ. This CDR3 is built from 15 residues. CDR3 in DNA: TGCGCCAGCAGCCGTACTAGCGAGCACACAGATACGCAGTATTTT. As protein: CASSRTSEHTDTQYF.

Concerning this clonotype itself: A much bigger clone sits one base away, suggesting this may be a read error. The V and J genes are TRBV6-1 and TRBJ2-1, with D perhaps matching TRBD2 (5 bases). V lost 5 bases and J lost 8, with 10 bases in between. Germline assignment: CDR1 MNHNS and CDR2 SASEGT. This CDR3 has 12 residues. The CDR3 DNA follows: TGTGCCAGCAGTCAAGAGGGCTATGAGCAGTTCTTC. It codes for CASSQEGYEQFF.

This clonotype was seen many times. This chain connects TRBV6-2 or TRBV6-3 to TRBJ1-2; the D is unclear. V dropped 8 bases and J dropped 0 bases, with 16 bases sitting between them. Germline lookup yields CDR1 MNHEY and CDR2 SVGEGT. CDR3 length: 15 amino acids. Here the CDR3 reads CASLTLGSPNYGYTF. In DNA form, the CDR3 reads TGTGCCAGCCTGACCTTGGGCAGCCCTAACTATGGCTACACCTTC.

This clonotype was recorded at least ten times. A junction end diverges from the germline sequence, so it may reflect a read error. The chain links TRBV6-5 to TRBJ2-7; D is unresolved. Germline V gene data show CDR1 as MNHEY and CDR2 as SVGAGI. This CDR3 region has 16 residues. The CDR3 loop is CASSHSPGMNGNEQYF. In nucleotides, the CDR3 is TGTGCCAGCAGTCACTCTCCAGGTATGAATGGCAACGAGCAGTACTTC.

This clonotype was seen at least ten times. This chain joins TRBV3-1 and TRBJ2-1, with 13 bases identical to TRBD2. The junction had 2 bases not matched to a gene; V was cut back by 1 base and J by 5 bases. The CDR3 loop spans 16 amino acids. Germline values: CDR1 LGHDT, CDR2 YNNKEL (reference sequence). Written as DNA, the CDR3 is TGTGCCAGCAGCCAAGCCGGGACTAGCGGGGACAATGAGCAGTTCTTC. It specifies CASSQAGTSGDNEQFF.

This clonotype was seen at least ten times. V gene TRBV7-9 combines with J gene TRBJ1-2; maybe TRBD1 (5 bases). CDR3 length: 14 residues. The V and J ends lost 5 bases and 9 bases respectively, with 19 bases between them. Germline V gene sequence: CDR1 SEHNR, CDR2 FQNEAQ (reference sequence). The CDR3 protein is CASSVTGGRERYTF. DNA for the CDR3: TGTGCCAGCAGCGTAACCGGGGGTCGGGAGCGCTACACCTTC. Using reference TRBV7-9 and TRBJ1-2 for the parts outside the CDR3, the full variable domain is DTGVSQNPRHKITKRGQNVTFRCDPISEHNRLYWYRQTLGQGPEFLTYFQNEAQLEKSRLLSDRFSAERPKGSFSTLEIQRTEQGDSAMYLCASSVTGGRERYTFGSGTRLTVV.

J is TRBJ2-7 and V is TRBV28; 8 bases fit TRBD1. The CDR3 is made up of 14 amino acids. Germline CDR1 reads MDHEN; CDR2 reads SYDVKM. V lost 7 bases to trimming and J lost 5 bases; unmatched junction nucleotides: 10. The CDR3 loop reads CASTRSGGRNEQYF. The CDR3 DNA reads as TGTGCCAGCACCAGATCAGGGGGCAGGAACGAGCAGTACTTC.

The chain couples TRBV5-6 to TRBJ1-5; 7 nucleotides match TRBD1. CDR3 length: 17 residues. From germline, CDR1 is SGHDT and CDR2 YYEEEE. Losses at the gene ends were 4 bases for V and 5 bases for J; bases not matched to a gene: 15. The CDR3 DNA is TGTGCCAGCAGCACCCAACCGACAGGGCTTGGGCATCAGCCCCAGCATTTT. Protein product: CASSTQPTGLGHQPQHF.

This clonotype was observed many times. The chain employs TRBV4-2 and TRBJ1-2; D remains unclear. V dropped 3 bases and J dropped 5 bases, with 10 bases sitting between them. Germline assignment: CDR1 LGHNA and CDR2 YNFKEQ. The CDR3 contains 13 residues. CDR3 residues: CASSQGKTYGYTF. DNA for the CDR3: TGTGCCAGCAGCCAGGGGAAGACGTATGGCTACACCTTC.

The table lists this clonotype with many counts. V usage is TRBV2 and J usage is TRBJ1-3; D may be TRBD1 (6 bases). V was pared by 4 bases and J by 4 bases, with 8 bases between. The germline CDR1 and CDR2 sequences are SNHLY and FYNNEI. CDR3 length: 13 amino acids. The CDR3: CASSADRGNTIYF. CDR3 DNA sequence: TGTGCCAGCAGTGCTGACAGGGGAAACACCATATATTTT.

This clonotype has ten or more counts. The rearrangement links TRBV6-1 to TRBJ2-7; no clear D. CDR1 is MNHNS and CDR2 is SASEGT in the germline V gene. This CDR3 has 13 residues. Trimming shortened V by 5 bases and J by 4 bases, and 12 bases separated the two germline ends. The CDR3 spells CASSQELLYEQYF. CDR3 coding DNA: TGTGCCAGCAGTCAGGAGTTACTTTACGAGCAGTACTTC.

J is TRBJ1-5 and V is TRBV20-1; TRBD1 agrees at 7 bases. V trimming: 3 bases; J trimming: 2 bases; junction bases outside the gene matches: 10. The CDR3 has 16 residues. Looked up from germline, CDR1 is DFQATT and CDR2 is SNEGSKA (reference sequence). The CDR3 here is CSARRSKTGRNQPQHF. Here the CDR3 DNA reads TGCAGTGCTAGGAGATCGAAGACAGGGCGCAATCAGCCCCAGCATTTT.

Of note for this clonotype: A read error may be the cause here, since a much bigger clone is one base away. The chain uses TRBV7-2 and TRBJ2-7; D possibly uses TRBD1 or TRBD2 (6 bases each). This CDR3 comprises 13 residues. CDR1 is SGHTA and CDR2 is FQGNSA in the germline V gene. The CDR3 sequence: CASSIVGGGEQCF. The CDR3 DNA reads as TGTGCCAGCAGCATTGTCGGGGGCGGGGAGCAGTGCTTC.

This clonotype was counted ten times or more. The J gene is TRBJ1-5, the V gene TRBV5-1, with TRBD1 matching 8 bases. The V gene end was trimmed by 4 bases and the J gene end by 7 bases; junction bases not matched to a gene: 10. Germline CDR1 reads SGHRS; CDR2 reads YFSETQ. The CDR3 contains 15 residues. This CDR3 reads CASSVGDRGDQPQHF. CDR3 coding DNA: TGCGCCAGCAGCGTAGGAGACAGGGGAGACCAGCCCCAGCATTTT.